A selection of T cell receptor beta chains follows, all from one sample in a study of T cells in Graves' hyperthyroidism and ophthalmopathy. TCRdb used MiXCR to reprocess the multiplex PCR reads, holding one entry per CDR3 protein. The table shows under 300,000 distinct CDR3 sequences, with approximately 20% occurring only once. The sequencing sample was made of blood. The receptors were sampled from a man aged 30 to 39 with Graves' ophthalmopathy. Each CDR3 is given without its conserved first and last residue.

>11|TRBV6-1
ASAGSGRDTQY
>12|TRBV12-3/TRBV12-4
ASILAGGLDTQY
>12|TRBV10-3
AIRRDREAYGYT
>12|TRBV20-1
SARPGGRYNEQF
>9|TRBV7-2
ASRRGAEQY
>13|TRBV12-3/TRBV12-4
ASTQTGAQIDTQY
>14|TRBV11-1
ASSLVISGGTETQY
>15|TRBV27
ASSLRSLAGSSETQY
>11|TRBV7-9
ASSLANPDTQY
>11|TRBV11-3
ASSDHWDAEAF
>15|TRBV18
ASSPELASGIWYEQY
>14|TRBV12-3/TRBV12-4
ASRPRTAYDQETQY
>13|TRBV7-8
ASSLVGSSNEKLF
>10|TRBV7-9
ASSSLFYEQF
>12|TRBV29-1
SDPRDRDTDTQY
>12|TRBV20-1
SARVAASTDTQY
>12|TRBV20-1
SARDGRGEETQY
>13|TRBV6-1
ASSERTGFTGELF
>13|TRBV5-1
ASSPVRTENTEAF
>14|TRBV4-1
ASSLRTSDRTDTQY
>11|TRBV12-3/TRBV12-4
ASHSIREVKAF
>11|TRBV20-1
SARVEGKNIQY
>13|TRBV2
ASSEGTGGYYGYT
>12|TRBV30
AWSTGAGGDTQY
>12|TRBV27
ASRKEAREDTQY
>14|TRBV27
ASSLSMAALNTEAF
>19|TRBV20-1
SAGDNPGTSGRAESYNEQF
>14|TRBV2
ASSEIPMLVNEKLF
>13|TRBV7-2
ASSTDPGRSQPQH
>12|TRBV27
ASSATYPGLTQY
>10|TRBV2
ASSEGGDGYT
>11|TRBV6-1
ASRAGQYSEAF
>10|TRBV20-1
SASRRGTEAF
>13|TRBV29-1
SVDVGPSSYYGYT
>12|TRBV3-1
ASSHAGGGYGYT
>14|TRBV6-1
ASSERDRYYSYEQY
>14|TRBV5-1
ASSLASGWAPYEQY
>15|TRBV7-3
ASSPGTSGRAIETQY
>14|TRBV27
ASTMRASSSYNEQF
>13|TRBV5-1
ASSSLGANTGELF
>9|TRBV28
ASRRSDTQY
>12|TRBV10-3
AISRTGGEQPQH
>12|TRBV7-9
ASSEMTSQETQY
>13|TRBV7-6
ASSSRLAEVETQY
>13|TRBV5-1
ASSLDLAGVGELF
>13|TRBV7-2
ASSFTDGRAGELF
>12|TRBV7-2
ASSPLAGGDTQY
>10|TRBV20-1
SAKMDAEKLF
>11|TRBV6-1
ASKARGAGEQY
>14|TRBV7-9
ASSHTSGTNYNEQF
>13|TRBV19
ATTTGTGHTDTQY